A selection of T cell receptor beta chains follows, all from one sample in a study of T cell changes during pregnancy in multiple sclerosis. Method: immunoSEQ multiplex PCR; TCRdb's copy keeps in-frame clones and lacks some. The table lists just under 40,000 clones, about nine tenths of them singletons. Sequences were derived from CD4+ T cells from peripheral blood mononuclear cells, sampled in the first trimester of pregnancy. All receptors come from a female donor in good health, enrolled as a control in a pregnancy study. CDR3s include the opening cysteine and the closing phenylalanine or tryptophan. A D gene is named only where the DNA matches it firmly. Rows give clone size only sometimes, using once, few, many, or a class for an expanded clone.

j_gene: TRBJ2-2
d_gene: .
abundance: .
v_gene: TRBV7-2
CDR3nt: TGTGCCAGCAGCTTAGTGCGATTCGGGGGAGGTGGCGGGGAGCTGTTTTTT
CDR3aa: CASSLVRFGGGGGELFF

j_gene: TRBJ1-1
d_gene: TRBD1
abundance: .
v_gene: TRBV7-9
CDR3nt: TGTGCCAGCAGCCCAGGGGACAGAAGGAACACTGAAGCTTTCTTT
CDR3aa: CASSPGDRRNTEAFF

j_gene: TRBJ2-3
d_gene: .
abundance: .
v_gene: TRBV6-6
CDR3nt: TGTGCCAGCAGTTATAGCCGGACGGAGGCCACAGATACGCAGTATTTT
CDR3aa: CASSYSRTEATDTQYF

j_gene: TRBJ2-7
d_gene: .
abundance: .
v_gene: TRBV5-1
CDR3nt: TGCGCCAGCAGCTTGCAACGAGGGGGAAGCTCCTACGAGCAGTACTTC
CDR3aa: CASSLQRGGSSYEQYF

j_gene: TRBJ1-2
d_gene: .
abundance: .
v_gene: TRBV19
CDR3nt: TGTGCCAGTAGTATAGGAGGGATCACCAATGGCTACACCTTC
CDR3aa: CASSIGGITNGYTF

j_gene: TRBJ2-3
d_gene: .
abundance: .
v_gene: TRBV4-2
CDR3nt: TGTGCCAGCAGCCAAGGTTCTACTAGCACAGATACGCAGTATTTT
CDR3aa: CASSQGSTSTDTQYF

j_gene: TRBJ1-6
d_gene: .
abundance: .
v_gene: TRBV7-2
CDR3nt: TGTGCCAGCAGCTTAATAGATCGGGGAATTGGTTCACCCCTCCACTTT
CDR3aa: CASSLIDRGIGSPLHF

j_gene: TRBJ2-1
d_gene: .
abundance: .
v_gene: TRBV15
CDR3nt: TGTGCCACCAGGAGAGGGCGGACAGCATACAATGAGCAGTTCTTC
CDR3aa: CATRRGRTAYNEQFF

j_gene: TRBJ1-6
d_gene: .
abundance: .
v_gene: TRBV19
CDR3nt: TGTGCCAGTAGTACGCAGGTGTCCTATAATTCACCCCTCCACTTT
CDR3aa: CASSTQVSYNSPLHF

j_gene: TRBJ2-1
d_gene: TRBD2
abundance: .
v_gene: TRBV2
CDR3nt: TGTGCCAGTACCCTAGCGGGGGGGTTCAATGAGCAGTTCTTC
CDR3aa: CASTLAGGFNEQFF

j_gene: TRBJ2-2
d_gene: TRBD1
abundance: .
v_gene: TRBV7-9
CDR3nt: TGTGCCAGCAGCTTAACAGGGGACACCGGGGAGCTGTTTTTT
CDR3aa: CASSLTGDTGELFF

j_gene: TRBJ1-1
d_gene: .
abundance: once
v_gene: TRBV2
CDR3nt: TGTGCCAGCAGTGTACAGGGCAGTGGGGTGAACACTGAAGCTTTCTTT
CDR3aa: CASSVQGSGVNTEAFF

j_gene: TRBJ2-3
d_gene: TRBD2
abundance: .
v_gene: TRBV11-2
CDR3nt: TGTGCCAGCAGCTTGGTAGCGGGGGGGCCGAGCACAGATACGCAGTATTTT
CDR3aa: CASSLVAGGPSTDTQYF

j_gene: TRBJ1-2
d_gene: .
abundance: .
v_gene: TRBV5-6
CDR3nt: TGTGCCAGCAGCTGGAGGGGAGCTAACTATGGCTACACCTTC
CDR3aa: CASSWRGANYGYTF

j_gene: TRBJ1-3
d_gene: .
abundance: .
v_gene: TRBV29-1
CDR3nt: TGCAGCGTTGAAGGTCGGGGATCCAGTTACTCTGGAAACACCATATATTTT
CDR3aa: CSVEGRGSSYSGNTIYF

j_gene: TRBJ1-6
d_gene: TRBD1
abundance: once
v_gene: TRBV28
CDR3nt: TGTGCCAGCGTGGCACAGGGGGTTAATAATTCACCCCTCCACTTT
CDR3aa: CASVAQGVNNSPLHF

j_gene: TRBJ2-1
d_gene: TRBD2
abundance: .
v_gene: TRBV2
CDR3nt: TGTGCCAGCAGGGCCAAGAGCGGGGGGGCCAATGAGCAGTTCTTC
CDR3aa: CASRAKSGGANEQFF

j_gene: TRBJ2-5
d_gene: .
abundance: .
v_gene: TRBV7-7
CDR3nt: TGTGCTAGCAGCCCCTCGGGCAGGGGAGAGACCCAGTACTTC
CDR3aa: CASSPSGRGETQYF

j_gene: TRBJ2-7
d_gene: .
abundance: .
v_gene: TRBV2
CDR3nt: TGTGCCAGCAGTGAATCCCAGGGGAGCTCCTACGAGCAGTACTTC
CDR3aa: CASSESQGSSYEQYF

j_gene: TRBJ1-5
d_gene: TRBD1
abundance: .
v_gene: TRBV30
CDR3nt: TGTGCCTGGAGCGGGACAGGGTCTCATCAGCCCCAGCATTTT
CDR3aa: CAWSGTGSHQPQHF

j_gene: TRBJ2-2
d_gene: .
abundance: .
v_gene: TRBV2
CDR3nt: TGTGCCAGCAGTCAGGGGCAAAGGGAGCTGTTTTTT
CDR3aa: CASSQGQRELFF

j_gene: TRBJ1-2
d_gene: .
abundance: .
v_gene: TRBV30
CDR3nt: TGTGCCTGCGCCCAGGTAGACTATGGCTACACCTTC
CDR3aa: CACAQVDYGYTF

j_gene: TRBJ2-2
d_gene: TRBD2
abundance: .
v_gene: TRBV5-1
CDR3nt: TGCGCCAGCAGCCTCAACGCACTAGCGGGGGGGTACACCGGGGAGCTGTTTTTT
CDR3aa: CASSLNALAGGYTGELFF

j_gene: TRBJ2-3
d_gene: .
abundance: .
v_gene: TRBV4-2
CDR3nt: TGTGCCAGCAGCCAAGGAGGCCGCACAGATACGCAGTATTTT
CDR3aa: CASSQGGRTDTQYF

j_gene: TRBJ2-1
d_gene: TRBD2
abundance: .
v_gene: TRBV5-1
CDR3nt: TGCGCCAGCAGCACCGGACTAGCGGGCCGTTACAATGAGCAGTTCTTC
CDR3aa: CASSTGLAGRYNEQFF

j_gene: TRBJ1-2
d_gene: TRBD1
abundance: .
v_gene: TRBV19
CDR3nt: TGTGCCAGTACCCTCTACCGGGACAGTTATGGCTACACCTTC
CDR3aa: CASTLYRDSYGYTF

j_gene: TRBJ2-7
d_gene: TRBD2
abundance: .
v_gene: TRBV7-2
CDR3nt: TGTGCCAGCAGTCGCAATAGCGGGGGGGCTTCCGAGCAGTACTTC
CDR3aa: CASSRNSGGASEQYF

j_gene: TRBJ1-1
d_gene: .
abundance: .
v_gene: TRBV28
CDR3nt: TGTGCCAGCAGTTTTGGGCTTGAAGCTTTCTTT
CDR3aa: CASSFGLEAFF

j_gene: TRBJ2-1
d_gene: TRBD2
abundance: .
v_gene: TRBV7-8
CDR3nt: TGTGCCAGCAATCTAGCGGGGGCCTACAATGAGCAGTTCTTC
CDR3aa: CASNLAGAYNEQFF

j_gene: TRBJ2-3
d_gene: TRBD2
abundance: once
v_gene: TRBV5-1
CDR3nt: TGCGCCAGCAGCTTGGCAAGGACTAGCGGGGAAATCACAGATACGCAGTATTTT
CDR3aa: CASSLARTSGEITDTQYF

j_gene: TRBJ1-1
d_gene: .
abundance: .
v_gene: TRBV18
CDR3nt: TGTGCCAGCTCCCCCGGGACTGAAGCTTTCTTT
CDR3aa: CASSPGTEAFF

j_gene: TRBJ2-7
d_gene: .
abundance: .
v_gene: TRBV7-2
CDR3nt: TGTGCCAGCAGCTTAGGCCAGGGTAACCACGAGCAGTACTTC
CDR3aa: CASSLGQGNHEQYF

j_gene: TRBJ2-7
d_gene: .
abundance: .
v_gene: TRBV18
CDR3nt: TGTGCCAGCTCTCTTTATATATCTTCCTACGAGCAGTACTTC
CDR3aa: CASSLYISSYEQYF

j_gene: TRBJ1-5
d_gene: .
abundance: .
v_gene: TRBV7-2
CDR3nt: TGTGCCAGCAGCGGCCAGGGGAATCAGCCCCAGCATTTT
CDR3aa: CASSGQGNQPQHF

j_gene: TRBJ2-2
d_gene: .
abundance: .
v_gene: TRBV4-2
CDR3nt: TGTGCCAGCAGCCAAGATCCCAGCGCCGGGGAGCTGTTTTTT
CDR3aa: CASSQDPSAGELFF

j_gene: TRBJ2-2
d_gene: .
abundance: .
v_gene: TRBV13
CDR3nt: TGTGCCAGCAGCAGACAGCAGCGCACCGGGGAGCTGTTTTTT
CDR3aa: CASSRQQRTGELFF

j_gene: TRBJ1-2
d_gene: .
abundance: .
v_gene: TRBV27
CDR3nt: TGTGCCAGCAGTACATCCAGGTCCAACTATGGCTACACCTTC
CDR3aa: CASSTSRSNYGYTF

j_gene: TRBJ2-3
d_gene: .
abundance: .
v_gene: TRBV6-6
CDR3nt: TGTGCCGGGAGACGGGGGGCGGCTAGCACAGATACGCAGTATTTT
CDR3aa: CAGRRGAASTDTQYF

j_gene: TRBJ1-2
d_gene: .
abundance: .
v_gene: TRBV9
CDR3nt: TGTGCCAGCAGCGTAGAGGGGGGGTATGGCTACACCTTC
CDR3aa: CASSVEGGYGYTF

j_gene: TRBJ1-2
d_gene: .
abundance: .
v_gene: TRBV5-6
CDR3nt: TGTGCCAGCAGCGGGGGGTCGGGGCTTGGCTACACCTTC
CDR3aa: CASSGGSGLGYTF

j_gene: TRBJ2-7
d_gene: .
abundance: .
v_gene: TRBV29-1
CDR3nt: TGCAGCGTTGAAGATAGGACAACCTACGAGCAGTACTTC
CDR3aa: CSVEDRTTYEQYF

j_gene: TRBJ2-7
d_gene: TRBD1
abundance: .
v_gene: TRBV7-9
CDR3nt: TGTGCCAGCAGCTTGACAGGGCTTGTCGAGCAGTACTTC
CDR3aa: CASSLTGLVEQYF

j_gene: TRBJ2-3
d_gene: TRBD2
abundance: .
v_gene: TRBV9
CDR3nt: TGTGCCAGCAGCGTAGCTAGCGGGCTCACCACAGATACGCAGTATTTT
CDR3aa: CASSVASGLTTDTQYF

j_gene: TRBJ2-7
d_gene: .
abundance: .
v_gene: TRBV18
CDR3nt: TGTGCCAGCTCACCTCTGGCAGCCTACGAGCAGTACTTC
CDR3aa: CASSPLAAYEQYF

j_gene: TRBJ1-3
d_gene: .
abundance: .
v_gene: TRBV5-6
CDR3nt: TGTGCCAGCAGCTTGGGTATTTTTGCCAGGGATGGAAACACCATATATTTT
CDR3aa: CASSLGIFARDGNTIYF

j_gene: TRBJ2-2
d_gene: .
abundance: .
v_gene: TRBV30
CDR3nt: TGTGCCTGGGGACAGAGCACCGGGGAGCTGTTTTTT
CDR3aa: CAWGQSTGELFF

j_gene: TRBJ2-7
d_gene: TRBD1
abundance: .
v_gene: TRBV7-9
CDR3nt: TGTGCCAGCAGCTTAGCCCGGGACAGGGGGGCCTACGAGCAGTACTTC
CDR3aa: CASSLARDRGAYEQYF

j_gene: TRBJ2-5
d_gene: TRBD2
abundance: .
v_gene: TRBV5-1
CDR3nt: TGCGCCAGCAGCTTCAATCGGGCTAGCGGGGGCCAAGAGACCCAGTACTTC
CDR3aa: CASSFNRASGGQETQYF

j_gene: TRBJ1-2
d_gene: .
abundance: .
v_gene: TRBV29-1
CDR3nt: TGCAGCGTTCCGTTGGCTGAGGTTCCTAACTATGGCTACACCTTC
CDR3aa: CSVPLAEVPNYGYTF

j_gene: TRBJ2-5
d_gene: TRBD2
abundance: .
v_gene: TRBV10-2
CDR3nt: TGCGCCAGCAGGTCGGGACTAGCGGGGGGTGCCTGGGAGACCCAGTACTTC
CDR3aa: CASRSGLAGGAWETQYF

j_gene: TRBJ1-5
d_gene: .
abundance: once
v_gene: TRBV29-1
CDR3nt: TGCAGCGCAGTGGACAGCCTCAATCAGCCCCAGCATTTT
CDR3aa: CSAVDSLNQPQHF

j_gene: TRBJ2-1
d_gene: TRBD2
abundance: once
v_gene: TRBV4-2
CDR3nt: TGTGCCAGCAGCCCCCGGGGTAGCGGGGGGAGCTCCTACAATGAGCAGTTCTTC
CDR3aa: CASSPRGSGGSSYNEQFF

j_gene: TRBJ2-2
d_gene: .
abundance: .
v_gene: TRBV5-5
CDR3nt: TGTGCCAGCAGCCGTCAAACGGAGACCGGGGAGCTGTTTTTT
CDR3aa: CASSRQTETGELFF

j_gene: TRBJ2-1
d_gene: TRBD2
abundance: .
v_gene: TRBV7-3
CDR3nt: TGTGCCAGCAGCTTAAGAGCGGGGGGTAGGGGCAATGAGCAGTTCTTC
CDR3aa: CASSLRAGGRGNEQFF

j_gene: TRBJ1-2
d_gene: .
abundance: .
v_gene: TRBV5-6
CDR3nt: TGTGCCAGCAGGCGGGTGTCGGGGGACTATGGCTACACCTTC
CDR3aa: CASRRVSGDYGYTF

j_gene: TRBJ2-7
d_gene: .
abundance: .
v_gene: TRBV18
CDR3nt: TGTGCCAGCTCACTGGGAACCGGGGTCGGCGAGCAGTACTTC
CDR3aa: CASSLGTGVGEQYF

j_gene: TRBJ1-5
d_gene: TRBD1
abundance: .
v_gene: TRBV7-6
CDR3nt: TGTGCCAGCAGCGCCAGGGGGCCCAATCAGCCCCAGCATTTT
CDR3aa: CASSARGPNQPQHF